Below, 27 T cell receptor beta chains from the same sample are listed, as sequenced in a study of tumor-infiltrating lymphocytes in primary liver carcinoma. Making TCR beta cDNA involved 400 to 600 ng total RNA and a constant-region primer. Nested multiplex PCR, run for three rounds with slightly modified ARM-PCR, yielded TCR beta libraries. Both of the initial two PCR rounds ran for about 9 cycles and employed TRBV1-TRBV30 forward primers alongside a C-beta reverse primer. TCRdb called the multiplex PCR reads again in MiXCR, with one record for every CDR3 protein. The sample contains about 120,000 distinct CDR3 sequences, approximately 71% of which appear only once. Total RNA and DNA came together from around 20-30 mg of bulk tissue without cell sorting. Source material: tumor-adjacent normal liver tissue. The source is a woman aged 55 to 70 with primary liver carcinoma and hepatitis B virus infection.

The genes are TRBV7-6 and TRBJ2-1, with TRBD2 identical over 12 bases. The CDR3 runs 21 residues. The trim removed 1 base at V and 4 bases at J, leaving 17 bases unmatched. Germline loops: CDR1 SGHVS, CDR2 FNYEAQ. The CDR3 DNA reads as TGTGCCAGCAGCTTAGAGGACCACAACGGACTAGCGGGAACCCTTTACAATGAGCAGTTCTTC. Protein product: CASSLEDHNGLAGTLYNEQFF.

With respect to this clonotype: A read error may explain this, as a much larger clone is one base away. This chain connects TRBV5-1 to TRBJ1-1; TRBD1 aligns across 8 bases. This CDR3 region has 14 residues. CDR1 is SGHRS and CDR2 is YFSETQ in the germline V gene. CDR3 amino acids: CASSLTGGRAEVFF. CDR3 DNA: TGCGCCAGCAGCTTGACAGGGGGTCGGGCTGAAGTTTTCTTT.

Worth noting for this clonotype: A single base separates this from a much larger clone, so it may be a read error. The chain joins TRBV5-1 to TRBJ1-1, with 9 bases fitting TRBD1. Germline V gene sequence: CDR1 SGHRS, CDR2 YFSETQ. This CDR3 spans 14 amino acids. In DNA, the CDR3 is TGCGCCAGCAGCTGGGGGACAGGGCACACTGAAGCTTCCTTT. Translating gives CASSWGTGHTEASF.

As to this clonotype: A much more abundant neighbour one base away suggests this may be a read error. This CDR3 is CASGLTGRSEAFF. In DNA form, the CDR3 reads TGTGCCAGCGGTCTGACAGGGAGGTCTGAAGCTTTCTTT. The chain combines TRBV6-6 with TRBJ1-1, with 7 bases fitting TRBD1. Germline trimming cut 8 bases from V and 6 bases from J; bases unmatched to any gene: 9. Germline-derived CDR1 and CDR2 are MNHNY and SVGAGI (reference sequence). The CDR3 runs to 13 residues.

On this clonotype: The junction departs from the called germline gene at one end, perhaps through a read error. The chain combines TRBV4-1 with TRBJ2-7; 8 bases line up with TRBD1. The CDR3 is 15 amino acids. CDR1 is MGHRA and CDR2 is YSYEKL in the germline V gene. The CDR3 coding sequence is TGCGCCAGCAGCCAAGACAGGGGGCAGAAGTACGAGCAGTATTTC. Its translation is CASSQDRGQKYEQYF.

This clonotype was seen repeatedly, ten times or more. The CDR3 sequence: CSVRTGASYNSPLHF. The DNA for the CDR3 is TGCAGCGTTAGGACAGGGGCCTCCTATAATTCACCCCTCCACTTT. The V gene is TRBV29-1, the J gene TRBJ1-6; 9 bases are a match to TRBD1. This CDR3 is built from 15 residues. Losses at the gene ends were 5 bases for V and 0 bases for J; bases not matched to a gene: 2. Per germline, CDR1 SQVTM and CDR2 ANQGSEA. The full variable domain, its missing parts supplied by reference TRBV29-1 and TRBJ1-6, is SAVISQKPSRDICQRGTSLTIQCQVDSQVTMMFWYRQQPGQSLTLIATANQGSEATYESGFVIDKFPISRPNLTFSTLTVSNMSPEDSSIYLCSVRTGASYNSPLHFGNGTRLTVT.

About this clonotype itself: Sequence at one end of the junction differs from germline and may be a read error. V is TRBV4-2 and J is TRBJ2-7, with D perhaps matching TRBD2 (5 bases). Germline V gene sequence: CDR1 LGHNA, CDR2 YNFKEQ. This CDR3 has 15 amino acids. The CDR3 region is CASSPTPGVSYERYF. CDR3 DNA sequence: TGTGCCAGCAGCCCCACCCCCGGGGTCTCCTACGAGCGGTACTTC.

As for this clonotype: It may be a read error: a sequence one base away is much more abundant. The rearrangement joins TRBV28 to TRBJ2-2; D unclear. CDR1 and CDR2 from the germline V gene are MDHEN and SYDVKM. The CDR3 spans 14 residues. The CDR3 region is CSSSLLAHTGELFF. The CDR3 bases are TGTTCCAGCAGTTTATTAGCTCACACCGGGGAGCTGTTTTTT.

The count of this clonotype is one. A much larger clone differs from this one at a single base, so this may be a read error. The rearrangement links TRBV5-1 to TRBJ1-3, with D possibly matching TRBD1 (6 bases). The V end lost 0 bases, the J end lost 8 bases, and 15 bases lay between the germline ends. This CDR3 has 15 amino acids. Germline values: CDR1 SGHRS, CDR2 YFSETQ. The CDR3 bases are TGCGCCAGCAGCTTGGTCCGGCAGGGGAAGGACACCATATATTTT. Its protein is CASSLVRQGKDTIYF.

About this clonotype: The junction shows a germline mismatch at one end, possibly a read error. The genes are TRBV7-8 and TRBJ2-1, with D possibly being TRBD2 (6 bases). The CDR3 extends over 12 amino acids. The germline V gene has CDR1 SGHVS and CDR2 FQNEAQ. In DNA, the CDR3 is TGTGCCAGCAGTTTAGGTCTTAGCGGGCAGTTCTTC. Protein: CASSLGLSGQFF.

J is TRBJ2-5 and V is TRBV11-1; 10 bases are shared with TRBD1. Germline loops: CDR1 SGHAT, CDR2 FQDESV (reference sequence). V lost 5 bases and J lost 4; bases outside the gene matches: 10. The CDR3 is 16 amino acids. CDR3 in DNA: TGTGCCAGCAGCCCTGCCGGCTGGACAGGGGGAGAGACCCAGTACTTC. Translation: CASSPAGWTGGETQYF. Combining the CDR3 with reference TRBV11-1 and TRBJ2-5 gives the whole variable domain EAEVAQSPRYKITEKSQAVAFWCDPISGHATLYWYRQILGQGPELLVQFQDESVVDDSQLPKDRFSAERLKGVDSTLKIQPAELGDSAMYLCASSPAGWTGGETQYFGPGTRLLVL.

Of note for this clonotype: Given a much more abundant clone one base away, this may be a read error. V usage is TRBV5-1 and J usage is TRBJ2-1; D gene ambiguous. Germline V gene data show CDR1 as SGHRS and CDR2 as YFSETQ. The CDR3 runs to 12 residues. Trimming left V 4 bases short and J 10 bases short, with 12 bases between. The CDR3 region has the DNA TGCGCCAGCAGCCAGGAGTTTGAAGAGCAGTTCTTC. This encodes CASSQEFEEQFF.

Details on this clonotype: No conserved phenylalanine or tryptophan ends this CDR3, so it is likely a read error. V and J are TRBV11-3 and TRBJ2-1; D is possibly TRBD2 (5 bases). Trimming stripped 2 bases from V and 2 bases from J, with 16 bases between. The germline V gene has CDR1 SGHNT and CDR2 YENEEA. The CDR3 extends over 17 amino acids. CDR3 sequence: CASSLRSVPAAYNEQFL. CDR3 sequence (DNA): TGTGCCAGCAGCTTAAGATCCGTACCAGCGGCCTACAATGAGCAGTTCTTA.

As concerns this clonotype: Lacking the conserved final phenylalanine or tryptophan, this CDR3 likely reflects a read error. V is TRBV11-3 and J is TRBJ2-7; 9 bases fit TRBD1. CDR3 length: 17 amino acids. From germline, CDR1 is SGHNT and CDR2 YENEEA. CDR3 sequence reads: CACSLAPPTGGFYKQYL. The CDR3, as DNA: TGTGCCTGCAGCTTAGCACCTCCGACAGGGGGTTTCTACAAGCAGTACTTG.

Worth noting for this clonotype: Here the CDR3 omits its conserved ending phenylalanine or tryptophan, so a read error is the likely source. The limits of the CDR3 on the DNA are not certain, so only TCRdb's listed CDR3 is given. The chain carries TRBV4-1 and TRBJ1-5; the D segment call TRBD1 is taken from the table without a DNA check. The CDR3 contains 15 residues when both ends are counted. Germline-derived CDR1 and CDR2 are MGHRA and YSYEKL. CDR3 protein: CASSQVYAQNQPQHL.

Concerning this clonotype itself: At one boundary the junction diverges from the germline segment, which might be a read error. DNA of the CDR3: TGTACCAGCAGCTTAACTGGGACGGAGAATGAGCAGTTCTTC. Protein product: CTSSLTGTENEQFF. The V call is TRBV11-3, the J call TRBJ2-1; D tentatively reads TRBD1 or TRBD2 (5 bases each). The CDR3 spans 14 residues. From germline, CDR1 is SGHNT and CDR2 YENEEA.

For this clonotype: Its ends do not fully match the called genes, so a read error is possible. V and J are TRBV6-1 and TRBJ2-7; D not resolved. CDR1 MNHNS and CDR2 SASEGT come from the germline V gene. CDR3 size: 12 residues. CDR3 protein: CASCESPYEQYF. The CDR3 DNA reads TGTGCCAGCTGTGAGAGCCCCTACGAGCAGTACTTC.

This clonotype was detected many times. Here the CDR3 reads CSVEGTNSYEQYF. CDR3 nucleotides: TGCAGCGTTGAAGGGACCAACTCCTACGAGCAGTACTTC. The V call is TRBV29-1, the J call TRBJ2-7; D ambiguous. In germline, CDR1 is SQVTM, CDR2 ANQGSEA. The CDR3 length is 13 residues. The V end was cut by 1 base, the J end by 0 bases, with 7 bases between.

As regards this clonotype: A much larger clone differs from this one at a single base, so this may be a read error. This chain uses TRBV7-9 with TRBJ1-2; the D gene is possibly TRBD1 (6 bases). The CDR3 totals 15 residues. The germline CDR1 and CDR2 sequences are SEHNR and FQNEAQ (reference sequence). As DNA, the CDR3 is TGTGCCGGCAGCAACACAGGGAGGGCTGACTATGGCTACACCTTC. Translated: CAGSNTGRADYGYTF.

DNA of the CDR3: TGTGCCATCAGTGAATCAGGGAATGACTCCACCTTC. This gives the protein CAISESGNDSTF. The rearrangement links TRBV10-3 to TRBJ1-2; the D gene is possibly TRBD1 (5 bases). The CDR3 is made up of 12 amino acids. Germline V gives CDR1 ENHRY, CDR2 SYGVKD. V lost 3 bases and J 13 bases, leaving 15 bases between the germline ends.

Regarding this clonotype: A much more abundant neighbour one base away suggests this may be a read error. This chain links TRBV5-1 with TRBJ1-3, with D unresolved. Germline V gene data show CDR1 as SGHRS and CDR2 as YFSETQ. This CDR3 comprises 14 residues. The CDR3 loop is CASTDASSGNNIYF. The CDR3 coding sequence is TGCGCCAGCACTGACGCTTCCTCTGGAAACAACATATATTTT.

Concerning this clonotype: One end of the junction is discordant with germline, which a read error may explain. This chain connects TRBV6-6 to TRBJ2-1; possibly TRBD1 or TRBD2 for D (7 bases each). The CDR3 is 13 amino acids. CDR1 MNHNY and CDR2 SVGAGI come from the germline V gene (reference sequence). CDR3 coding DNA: TGTACCACACGTCCTCAGGGGGGGGGTGAGCAGCTCTTC. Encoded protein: CTTRPQGGGEQLF.

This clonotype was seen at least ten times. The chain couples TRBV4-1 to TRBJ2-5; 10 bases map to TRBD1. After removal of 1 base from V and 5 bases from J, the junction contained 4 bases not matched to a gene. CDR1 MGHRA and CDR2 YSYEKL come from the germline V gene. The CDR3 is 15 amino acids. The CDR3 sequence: CASSQADRGFETQYF. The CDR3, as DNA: TGCGCCAGCAGCCAAGCGGACAGGGGGTTTGAGACCCAGTACTTC.

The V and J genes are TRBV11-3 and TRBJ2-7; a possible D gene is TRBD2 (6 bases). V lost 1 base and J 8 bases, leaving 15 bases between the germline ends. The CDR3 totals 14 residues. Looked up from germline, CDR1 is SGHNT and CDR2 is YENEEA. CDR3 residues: CASSLVDGSGKQYF. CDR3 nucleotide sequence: TGTGCCAGCAGCTTAGTGGACGGGAGTGGAAAGCAGTACTTC.

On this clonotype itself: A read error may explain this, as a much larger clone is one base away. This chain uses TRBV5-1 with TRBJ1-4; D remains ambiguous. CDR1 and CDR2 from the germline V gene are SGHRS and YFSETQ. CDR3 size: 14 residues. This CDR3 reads CDSSLVATNEKLFF. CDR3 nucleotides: TGCGACAGCAGCTTGGTCGCAACTAATGAAAAACTGTTTTTT.

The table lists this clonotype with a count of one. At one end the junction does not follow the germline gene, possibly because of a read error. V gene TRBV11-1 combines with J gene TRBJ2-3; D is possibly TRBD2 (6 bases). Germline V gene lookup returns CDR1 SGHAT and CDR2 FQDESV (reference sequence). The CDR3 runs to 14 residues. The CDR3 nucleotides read TGTACCAGCAGCTTAAGGCGACGTGCGGGAAAGTCTCACTTT. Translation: CTSSLRRRAGKSHF.

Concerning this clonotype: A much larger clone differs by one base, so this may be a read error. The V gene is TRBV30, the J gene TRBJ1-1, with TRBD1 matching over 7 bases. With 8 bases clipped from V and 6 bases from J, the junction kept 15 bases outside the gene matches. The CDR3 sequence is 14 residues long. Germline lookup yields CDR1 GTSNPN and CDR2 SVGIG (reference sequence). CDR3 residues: CAGIPADRAPEAFF. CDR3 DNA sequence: TGTGCCGGGATACCTGCCGACAGGGCCCCTGAAGCTTTCTTT.